Listed below are T cell receptor beta chains from one sample, sequenced in a study of CD8 T cells in Susac syndrome. TCRdb redid the calling of the immunoSEQ multiplex PCR reads with MiXCR, one entry per CDR3 protein. The sample has about 170,000 distinct CDR3 sequences; about 93% are singletons. What was sequenced was CD4+ T cells from PBMCs. These receptors all come from a human donor with multiple sclerosis. The CDR3 runs from the conserved cysteine through the conserved F or W. Fields, in order: CDR3 protein, CDR3 DNA, V gene, J gene, D gene, clone size. The D gene is left open where the match is weak. The size field is filled for only some rows; it gives once, few, many or a size class.

CASSLRRGSNQPQHF,TGCGCCAGCAGCTTGAGGAGGGGAAGCAATCAGCCCCAGCATTTT,TRBV5-1,TRBJ1-5,-,-
CASKNNRVGNYGYTF,TGTGCCAGCAAAAATAATCGGGTCGGTAACTATGGCTACACCTTC,TRBV6-5,TRBJ1-2,-,-
CASSSTSGSPYEQYF,TGTGCCAGCAGTTCGACTAGCGGGTCCCCCTACGAGCAGTACTTC,TRBV12-3/TRBV12-4,TRBJ2-7,TRBD2,once
CATSDFQDNYNEQFF,TGTGCCACCAGTGATTTTCAGGACAACTACAATGAGCAGTTCTTC,TRBV24-1,TRBJ2-1,-,-
CASSLLALGGNTEAFF,TGTGCCAGCAGCTTATTGGCCTTGGGGGGTAACACTGAAGCTTTCTTT,TRBV7-2,TRBJ1-1,-,-
CASSQDRDYEQYF,TGCGCCAGCAGCCAAGACCGCGACTACGAGCAGTACTTC,TRBV4-3,TRBJ2-7,-,-
CASSLVRDTDTQYF,TGTGCCAGCAGCTTGGTCCGGGACACAGATACGCAGTATTTT,TRBV5-4,TRBJ2-3,-,-
CASSPRDNSPLHF,TGTGCCAGCTCACCACGAGATAATTCACCCCTCCACTTT,TRBV18,TRBJ1-6,-,-
CASSLVGVATNEKLFF,TGCGCCAGCAGCTTGGTCGGCGTTGCAACTAATGAAAAACTGTTTTTT,TRBV5-1,TRBJ1-4,-,-
CASSVAAASEYYEQYF,TGTGCCAGCAGCGTAGCTGCGGCTAGCGAGTACTACGAGCAGTACTTC,TRBV9,TRBJ2-7,-,-
CASTTWGSYEQYF,TGTGCCAGCACCACCTGGGGCTCCTACGAGCAGTACTTC,TRBV5-6,TRBJ2-7,-,-
CASSLRQSTTNEKLFF,TGTGCCAGCAGTCTGCGACAGTCCACAACTAATGAAAAACTGTTTTTT,TRBV28,TRBJ1-4,-,-
CASSPRDRNTGELFF,TGTGCCAGTAGCCCAAGGGACAGGAACACCGGGGAGCTGTTTTTT,TRBV19,TRBJ2-2,TRBD1,-
CASSLVRNEQYF,TGTGCCAGCAGCTTAGTCCGAAACGAGCAGTACTTC,TRBV11-2,TRBJ2-7,-,-
CATSLHGGELFF,TGTGCCACCAGTCTTCATGGTGGGGAGCTGTTTTTT,TRBV24-1,TRBJ2-2,-,-
CASSPGTGFEQYF,TGTGCCAGCTCACCAGGGACAGGGTTCGAGCAGTACTTC,TRBV18,TRBJ2-7,TRBD1,-
CSVEREYGNTIYF,TGCAGCGTTGAGAGGGAGTACGGAAACACCATATATTTT,TRBV29-1,TRBJ1-3,-,-
CASSFGPAREQYF,TGTGCCAGCAGTTTCGGCCCCGCACGCGAGCAGTACTTC,TRBV27,TRBJ2-7,-,-
CASRGQGRAEQYF,TGTGCCAGCAGGGGTCAAGGTCGGGCCGAGCAGTACTTC,TRBV28,TRBJ2-7,-,-
CASSYGTSGGSETQYF,TGTGCCAGCAGTTACGGGACTAGCGGGGGTTCAGAGACCCAGTACTTC,TRBV12-3/TRBV12-4,TRBJ2-5,TRBD2,-
CASSLDRAFVETQYF,TGTGCCAGCAGCTTAGACAGGGCCTTTGTAGAGACCCAGTACTTC,TRBV7-9,TRBJ2-5,-,-
CAWRENYGYTF,TGTGCCTGGAGGGAGAACTATGGCTACACCTTC,TRBV30,TRBJ1-2,-,-
CASSLGGGVGYTF,TGTGCCAGCAGCTTAGGGGGGGGTGTTGGCTACACCTTC,TRBV7-6,TRBJ1-2,-,-
CASSLLAGGVGSYNEQFF,TGTGCCAGCTCCCTCCTAGCGGGGGGGGTCGGCTCCTACAATGAGCAGTTCTTC,TRBV18,TRBJ2-1,TRBD2,-
CATKPGLASADTQYF,TGTGCCACCAAACCGGGACTAGCTTCCGCAGATACGCAGTATTTT,TRBV6-1,TRBJ2-3,TRBD2,-
CSARYRGATNEKLFF,TGCAGTGCTAGATACAGGGGTGCAACTAATGAAAAACTGTTTTTT,TRBV20-1,TRBJ1-4,TRBD1,-
CASSPSGAGYEQYF,TGCGCCAGCAGCCCCTCCGGGGCTGGCTACGAGCAGTACTTC,TRBV4-1,TRBJ2-7,-,-
CSAEPGSTYGYTF,TGCAGTGCTGAACCCGGATCGACCTATGGCTACACCTTC,TRBV20-1,TRBJ1-2,-,-
CASSLDRGDQPQHF,TGTGCCAGTAGCCTCGACAGGGGCGATCAGCCCCAGCATTTT,TRBV19,TRBJ1-5,TRBD1,-
CASSSGMGRRSDAEAFF,TGCGCCAGCAGCTCCGGAATGGGCCGGCGCAGCGACGCTGAAGCTTTCTTT,TRBV5-1,TRBJ1-1,-,-